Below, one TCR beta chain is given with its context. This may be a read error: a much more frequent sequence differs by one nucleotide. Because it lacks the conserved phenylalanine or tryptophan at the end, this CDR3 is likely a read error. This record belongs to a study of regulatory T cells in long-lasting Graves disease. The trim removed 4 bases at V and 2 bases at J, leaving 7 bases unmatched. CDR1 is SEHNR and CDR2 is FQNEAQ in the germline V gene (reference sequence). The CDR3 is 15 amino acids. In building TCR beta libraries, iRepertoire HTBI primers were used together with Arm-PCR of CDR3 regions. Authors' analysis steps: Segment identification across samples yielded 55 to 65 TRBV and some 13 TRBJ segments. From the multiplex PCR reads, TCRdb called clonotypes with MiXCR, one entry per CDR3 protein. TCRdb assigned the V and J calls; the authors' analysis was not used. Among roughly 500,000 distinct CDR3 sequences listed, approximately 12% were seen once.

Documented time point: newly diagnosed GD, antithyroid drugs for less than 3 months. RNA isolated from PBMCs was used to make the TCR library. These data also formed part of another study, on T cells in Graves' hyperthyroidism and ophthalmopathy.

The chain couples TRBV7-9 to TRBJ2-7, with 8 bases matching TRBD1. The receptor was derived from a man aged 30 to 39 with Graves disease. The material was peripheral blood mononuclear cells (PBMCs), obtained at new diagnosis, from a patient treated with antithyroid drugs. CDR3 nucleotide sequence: TGTGCCAGCAGCTCCCGGGACAGGAGTCCCTACGAGCAGTACCTC. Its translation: CASSSRDRSPYEQYL.